The clone carrying this T cell receptor (beta chain) was detected only a few times. The antigen is undetermined. The data stem from a study of shared clonotypes between healthy human individuals. CD4+ cells were split into CD45RA+ naive and CD45RA-negative memory subsets. Findings and caveats of the study: Only blood was sampled; tissue repertoires likely differ.

Assay execution proceeded at the deep level. The assay was immunoSEQ multiplex PCR, and TCRdb's table has in-frame clones only and misses some. The data hold 640,000 or so clones, with 55% to 75% observed a single time. CDR1 is LNHDA, CDR2 SQIVND, per germline (reference sequence). CDR3 size: 15 residues. V shed 4 bases and J shed 8 bases, with 17 bases lying between them. The chain employs TRBV19 and TRBJ1-4, with a possible D match to TRBD1 (6 bases). The TCR sequence derives from a woman in her 30s in good health. The specimen sequenced was memory CD4+ T cells sorted from blood. The subset denotes: CD45RA-negative fraction. This CDR3 reads CASSTSGTLGEKLFF. DNA for the CDR3: TGTGCCAGTAGTACCTCCGGGACACTGGGGGAAAAACTGTTTTTT.